This is a list of T cell receptor beta chains from one sample in a study of CD4 and CD8 cells across lung adenocarcinoma regions. TCRdb recomputed calls from the PCR reads with MiXCR, one row per CDR3 protein. The sample has about 6,500 distinct CDR3 sequences; under 55% are singletons. The sample consisted of CD8+ T cells from the center of a lung tumor. These receptors came from a female donor with lung adenocarcinoma. The CD4 and CD8 labels of this study may be unreliable. Both conserved end residues are part of each CDR3. A D gene is named only where the DNA matches it firmly. Clone size, where shown, is once, few, many, or a class for clones that have expanded.

j_gene	d_gene	abundance	v_gene	CDR3aa	CDR3nt
TRBJ2-3	TRBD1	.	TRBV7-3	CASGGTGGRVLGTQYF	TGTGCCAGCGGGGGGACAGGGGGCCGCGTACTCGGTACGCAGTACTTT
TRBJ2-1	.	.	TRBV10-3	CAIEVSSVSQDEQFF	TGTGCCATCGAAGTCTCTAGCGTGAGCCAAGATGAGCAGTTCTTC
TRBJ2-4	.	.	TRBV6-1	CAGTGRWAKNTQYF	TGTGCCGGCACGGGGCGGTGGGCCAAAAACACTCAGTACTTC
TRBJ2-4	TRBD2	once	TRBV11-2	CASGSGGWAKDIQYF	TGTGCCAGCGGCTCGGGGGGGTGGGCCAAAGATATTCAGTACTTT
TRBJ2-7	TRBD1	once	TRBV7-3	CASSLSTGGGSHEQYF	TGTGCCAGCAGCTTATCGACAGGGGGCGGATCACACGAGCAGTACTTC
TRBJ2-7	TRBD1	.	TRBV6-5	CASSWTGFVSQSSYEQYF	TGTGCCAGCAGTTGGACAGGGTTTGTCTCCCAGAGCTCCTACGAGCAGTACTTC
TRBJ1-2	.	.	TRBV12-3/TRBV12-4	CASSFGSGDYGYTF	TGTGCCAGCAGTTTTGGATCGGGAGATTATGGCTACACCTTC
TRBJ2-3	TRBD2	medium-sized	TRBV7-7	CASSLDGGDTQYF	TGTGCTAGCAGCTTAGACGGGGGGGATACGCAGTATTTT
TRBJ1-1	.	.	TRBV25-1	CASSEWSGNEAFF	TGTGCCAGCAGTGAATGGTCGGGGAATGAAGCTTTCTTT
TRBJ1-1	.	medium-sized	TRBV12-3/TRBV12-4	CASTLRGVDTEAFF	TGTGCCAGCACCCTCCGGGGAGTTGACACTGAAGCTTTCTTT
TRBJ2-2	.	.	TRBV6-2/TRBV6-3	CASSIHSSNTGELFF	TGTGCCAGCAGCATACATAGTTCGAACACCGGGGAGCTGTTTTTT
TRBJ1-4	.	.	TRBV6-1	CASSEGPAGKLFF	TGTGCCAGCAGTGAGGGCCCCGCCGGGAAACTGTTTTTT
TRBJ2-3	.	medium-sized	TRBV6-1	CASSEEGPRGYF	TGTGCCAGCAGTGAAGAGGGACCCAGAGGGTATTTT
TRBJ1-6	.	many	TRBV27	CASGRAAYNSPLHF	TGTGCCAGCGGAAGGGCGGCCTATAATTCACCCCTCCACTTT
TRBJ2-7	TRBD2	few	TRBV7-8	CASSFTSGASRSSYEQYF	TGTGCCAGCAGCTTCACTAGCGGGGCTTCAAGGAGCTCCTACGAGCAGTACTTC
TRBJ2-4	.	.	TRBV12-3/TRBV12-4	CRVTGRWAEDTQYF	TGTCGCGTCACGGGGCGGTGGGCCGAAGACACGCAGTACTTC
TRBJ1-2	.	few	TRBV11-1	CASSFQQGMDGYTF	TGTGCCAGCAGCTTCCAACAGGGAATGGATGGCTACACCTTC
TRBJ2-6	.	.	TRBV11-3	CASSLDPLHRTF	TGTGCCAGCAGCTTAGATCCACTACACCGGACTTTC
TRBJ2-4	.	.	TRBV6-1	CASRAGGSEGDTQYF	TGTGCCAGCAGGGCCGGGGGCTCCGAGGGAGACACCCAGTACTTC
TRBJ2-5	TRBD2	.	TRBV18	CASSPRGLAGGPEKTQYF	TGTGCCAGCTCACCAAGGGGACTAGCGGGAGGGCCTGAAAAGACCCAGTACTTC
TRBJ2-3	.	large	TRBV11-3	CASSRLGPPTDTQYF	TGTGCCAGCAGCCGGCTGGGGCCGCCCACAGATACGCAGTATTTT
TRBJ2-1	TRBD1	medium-sized	TRBV11-3	CASSPQGAPYNEQFF	TGTGCCAGCAGCCCACAGGGGGCGCCCTACAATGAGCAGTTCTTC
TRBJ2-4	.	.	TRBV6-1	CAGSAGGRGQDTQYF	TGTGCCGGCAGCGCCGGGGGCCGAGGCCAAGACACTCAGTACTTC
TRBJ1-5	.	many	TRBV7-8	CASSLGTAHQPQHF	TGTGCCAGCAGCTTAGGGACAGCACATCAGCCCCAGCATTTT
TRBJ2-3	.	.	TRBV25-1	CASSEPGTGKQYF	TGTGCCAGCAGTGAGCCGGGCACCGGTAAGCAGTATTTT
TRBJ1-5	.	medium-sized	TRBV6-5	CASSFSGYSNQPQHF	TGTGCCAGCAGTTTCTCAGGTTATAGCAATCAGCCCCAGCATTTT
TRBJ2-3	TRBD2	.	TRBV11-2	CASSFGGGDLDTQYF	TGTGCCAGCAGCTTCGGGGGGGGGGACCTAGATACCCAGTATTTT
TRBJ2-3	.	.	TRBV7-2	CASFLQGSTDTQYF	TGTGCCAGCTTCTTGCAGGGGAGCACAGATACGCAGTATTTT
TRBJ2-3	.	medium-sized	TRBV6-5	CASSYFDISTDTQYF	TGTGCCAGCAGTTATTTCGACATCAGCACAGATACGCAGTATTTT
TRBJ2-7	TRBD2	many	TRBV10-3	CAILEVGGRAGEQYF	TGTGCCATTCTTGAAGTCGGCGGGAGGGCCGGTGAGCAGTACTTC
TRBJ2-3	TRBD2	.	TRBV5-1	CASSYAGTSSTKDTQYF	TGCGCCAGCAGCTACGCCGGGACTAGCAGCACCAAAGATACCCAGTATTTT
TRBJ2-1	TRBD2	.	TRBV3-1	CASTPRLAGGHNEQFF	TGTGCCAGCACCCCGAGGTTAGCGGGGGGCCACAATGAGCAGTTCTTC
TRBJ2-7	.	.	TRBV7-9	CASSLMNEQYF	TGTGCCAGCAGCTTAATGAATGAGCAGTACTTC
TRBJ1-4	TRBD1	many	TRBV6-1	CASRRDRDEKLFF	TGTGCCAGCAGGCGGGACAGGGATGAAAAACTGTTTTTT
TRBJ2-5	TRBD2	few	TRBV5-6	CASSPPGLAGGVETQYF	TGTGCCAGCAGCCCACCGGGACTAGCGGGAGGGGTCGAGACCCAGTACTTC
TRBJ2-1	TRBD2	few	TRBV27	CASSLAGGPYEQFF	TGTGCCAGCAGTTTAGCGGGAGGTCCCTACGAGCAGTTCTTC
TRBJ2-1	.	.	TRBV6-5	CASSYSGLAHTDEQFF	TGTGCCAGCAGTTACTCCGGACTCGCCCACACCGATGAGCAGTTCTTC
TRBJ1-1	TRBD1	medium-sized	TRBV12-3/TRBV12-4	CASRPGQGLNTEAFF	TGTGCCAGCAGACCGGGACAGGGGCTGAACACTGAAGCTTTCTTT